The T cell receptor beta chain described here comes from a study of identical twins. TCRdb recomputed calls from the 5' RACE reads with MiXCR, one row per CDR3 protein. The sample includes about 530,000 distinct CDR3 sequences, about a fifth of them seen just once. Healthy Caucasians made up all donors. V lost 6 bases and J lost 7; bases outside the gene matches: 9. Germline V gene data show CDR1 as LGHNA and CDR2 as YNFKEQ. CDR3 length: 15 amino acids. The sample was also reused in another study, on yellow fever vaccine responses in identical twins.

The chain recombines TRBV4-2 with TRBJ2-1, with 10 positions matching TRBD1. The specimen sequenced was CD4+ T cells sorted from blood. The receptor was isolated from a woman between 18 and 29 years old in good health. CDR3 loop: CASSPPRDRGNEQFF. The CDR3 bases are TGTGCCAGCAGTCCACCTCGGGACAGGGGAAATGAGCAGTTCTTC.